These T cell receptor beta chains were read from a single sample in a study of PD-L1 blockade in urothelial cancer. The protocol was immunoSEQ multiplex PCR, while the TCRdb copy is restricted to in-frame clones and leaves out a portion. The table has roughly 40,000 clones, roughly nine tenths seen once. The sample consisted of PBMCs, taken around atezolizumab (anti-PD-L1) treatment. The receptors here all came from a man aged 65-85 years with urothelial cancer. Both conserved end residues are part of each CDR3. Fields, in order: CDR3 protein, CDR3 DNA, J gene, clone size, D gene, CDR3 length, V gene. A D gene is named only where the DNA matches it firmly. Size is stated for part of the rows, as once, few or many counts, or as a class when the clone is expanded.

CDR3 protein: CASSRKGVPNTEAFF
CDR3 DNA: TGTGCCAGCAGTCGAAAGGGGGTTCCGAACACTGAAGCTTTCTTT
J gene: TRBJ1-1
clone size: NA
D gene: NA
CDR3 length: 15
V gene: TRBV2

CDR3 protein: CASSGGQIYEQYF
CDR3 DNA: TGCGCCAGCAGCGGAGGACAGATCTACGAGCAGTACTTC
J gene: TRBJ2-7
clone size: NA
D gene: NA
CDR3 length: 13
V gene: TRBV5-1

CDR3 protein: CAWSVGLAGAETQYF
CDR3 DNA: TGTGCCTGGAGTGTAGGGCTAGCGGGAGCCGAGACCCAGTACTTC
J gene: TRBJ2-5
clone size: NA
D gene: TRBD2
CDR3 length: 15
V gene: TRBV30

CDR3 protein: CASSSGQPNTEAFF
CDR3 DNA: TGTGCCAGCAGCTCGGGACAGCCGAACACTGAAGCTTTCTTT
J gene: TRBJ1-1
clone size: NA
D gene: TRBD1
CDR3 length: 14
V gene: TRBV11-3

CDR3 protein: CASTHNGEAYNEQFF
CDR3 DNA: TGTGCCAGTACCCATAACGGTGAGGCTTACAATGAGCAGTTCTTC
J gene: TRBJ2-1
clone size: NA
D gene: NA
CDR3 length: 15
V gene: TRBV19

CDR3 protein: CAISPDSATYEQYF
CDR3 DNA: TGTGCCATCAGCCCCGACAGTGCCACCTACGAGCAGTACTTC
J gene: TRBJ2-7
clone size: once
D gene: NA
CDR3 length: 14
V gene: TRBV10-3

CDR3 protein: CASSEGLARSEQFF
CDR3 DNA: TGTGCCAGCAGTGAGGGACTGGCGAGAAGTGAGCAGTTCTTC
J gene: TRBJ2-1
clone size: NA
D gene: NA
CDR3 length: 14
V gene: TRBV6-4

CDR3 protein: CASSQPGGVVGRNEQFF
CDR3 DNA: TGTGCCAGCAGCCAACCGGGGGGGGTCGTCGGACGCAATGAGCAGTTCTTC
J gene: TRBJ2-1
clone size: NA
D gene: TRBD2
CDR3 length: 17
V gene: TRBV14

CDR3 protein: CASSTGTANTEAFF
CDR3 DNA: TGCGCCAGCAGCACGGGGACAGCGAACACTGAAGCTTTCTTT
J gene: TRBJ1-1
clone size: NA
D gene: TRBD1
CDR3 length: 14
V gene: TRBV5-1

CDR3 protein: CASSLGSGGPYEQYF
CDR3 DNA: TGTGCCAGCAGCTTGGGATCTGGGGGCCCCTACGAGCAGTACTTC
J gene: TRBJ2-7
clone size: NA
D gene: NA
CDR3 length: 15
V gene: TRBV5-4

CDR3 protein: CASSGFTPLSDEQFF
CDR3 DNA: TGTGCCAGCAGCGGTTTCACTCCCCTGAGCGATGAGCAGTTCTTC
J gene: TRBJ2-1
clone size: NA
D gene: NA
CDR3 length: 15
V gene: TRBV9

CDR3 protein: CASSYSWQFTDTQYF
CDR3 DNA: TGTGCCAGCAGTTACTCCTGGCAGTTCACAGATACGCAGTATTTT
J gene: TRBJ2-3
clone size: NA
D gene: NA
CDR3 length: 15
V gene: TRBV6-5

CDR3 protein: CASSFRAGDSYEQYF
CDR3 DNA: TGTGCCAGCAGTTTTCGGGCGGGGGACTCCTACGAGCAGTACTTC
J gene: TRBJ2-7
clone size: NA
D gene: TRBD2
CDR3 length: 15
V gene: TRBV27

CDR3 protein: CASSAREGTDTGELFF
CDR3 DNA: TGTGCCAGCAGCGCAAGGGAGGGCACAGACACCGGGGAGCTGTTTTTT
J gene: TRBJ2-2
clone size: NA
D gene: TRBD2
CDR3 length: 16
V gene: TRBV9

CDR3 protein: CASSGGASQETQYF
CDR3 DNA: TGTGCCAGCAGCGGGGGGGCCAGCCAAGAGACCCAGTACTTC
J gene: TRBJ2-5
clone size: NA
D gene: NA
CDR3 length: 14
V gene: TRBV5-4

CDR3 protein: CASRKKEWDRAGDTQYF
CDR3 DNA: TGTGCCAGCAGAAAGAAGGAGTGGGACAGGGCGGGGGATACGCAGTATTTT
J gene: TRBJ2-3
clone size: NA
D gene: TRBD1
CDR3 length: 17
V gene: TRBV28

CDR3 protein: CASSPETGVWDGYTF
CDR3 DNA: TGTGCCAGCTCACCAGAGACAGGGGTGTGGGATGGCTACACCTTC
J gene: TRBJ1-2
clone size: once
D gene: TRBD1
CDR3 length: 15
V gene: TRBV18

CDR3 protein: CASSYTGKGNQPQHF
CDR3 DNA: TGTGCCAGCAGTTACACCGGGAAAGGCAATCAGCCCCAGCATTTT
J gene: TRBJ1-5
clone size: NA
D gene: NA
CDR3 length: 15
V gene: TRBV6-5

CDR3 protein: CASSSTTGSGANVLTF
CDR3 DNA: TGCGCCAGCAGCTCGACAACAGGGTCCGGGGCCAACGTCCTGACTTTC
J gene: TRBJ2-6
clone size: NA
D gene: NA
CDR3 length: 16
V gene: TRBV5-1

CDR3 protein: CASSLGASAYNEQFF
CDR3 DNA: TGTGCCAGCAGCTTAGGGGCTAGCGCCTACAATGAGCAGTTCTTC
J gene: TRBJ2-1
clone size: NA
D gene: NA
CDR3 length: 15
V gene: TRBV7-7

CDR3 protein: CASSFKWGANYGYTF
CDR3 DNA: TGTGCCAGCAGCTTTAAGTGGGGAGCTAACTATGGCTACACCTTC
J gene: TRBJ1-2
clone size: once
D gene: NA
CDR3 length: 15
V gene: TRBV4-2

CDR3 protein: CAWSDQQLYEQYF
CDR3 DNA: TGTGCCTGGAGTGATCAACAGCTATACGAGCAGTACTTC
J gene: TRBJ2-7
clone size: NA
D gene: NA
CDR3 length: 13
V gene: TRBV30

CDR3 protein: CASSLGYRGELFF
CDR3 DNA: TGTGCCAGCAGCTTAGGGTATCGGGGGGAGCTGTTTTTT
J gene: TRBJ2-2
clone size: NA
D gene: NA
CDR3 length: 13
V gene: TRBV11-2

CDR3 protein: CASSPGQPPYEQYF
CDR3 DNA: TGTGCCAGCTCACCGGGACAGCCACCCTACGAGCAGTACTTC
J gene: TRBJ2-7
clone size: NA
D gene: TRBD1
CDR3 length: 14
V gene: TRBV18

CDR3 protein: CASGLTRKMNTEAFF
CDR3 DNA: TGTGCCAGCGGGCTAACCCGTAAAATGAACACTGAAGCTTTCTTT
J gene: TRBJ1-1
clone size: few
D gene: NA
CDR3 length: 15
V gene: TRBV2

CDR3 protein: CASSLSRQGSLRYEQYF
CDR3 DNA: TGTGCCAGCAGCTTAAGTCGACAGGGCAGTCTCAGGTACGAGCAGTACTTC
J gene: TRBJ2-7
clone size: NA
D gene: TRBD1
CDR3 length: 17
V gene: TRBV7-9

CDR3 protein: CASSSAGAYNEQFF
CDR3 DNA: TGTGCCAGCAGTTCCGCAGGGGCCTACAATGAGCAGTTCTTC
J gene: TRBJ2-1
clone size: NA
D gene: NA
CDR3 length: 14
V gene: TRBV6-6

CDR3 protein: CASSYTGVADTQYF
CDR3 DNA: TGTGCCAGCAGTTACACGGGAGTGGCAGATACGCAGTATTTT
J gene: TRBJ2-3
clone size: NA
D gene: NA
CDR3 length: 14
V gene: TRBV6-6

CDR3 protein: CASRGVQGGSYNEQFF
CDR3 DNA: TGCGCCAGCAGGGGGGTACAGGGCGGCTCCTACAATGAGCAGTTCTTC
J gene: TRBJ2-1
clone size: NA
D gene: NA
CDR3 length: 16
V gene: TRBV5-1

CDR3 protein: CASSMGAGGWETQYF
CDR3 DNA: TGTGCCAGTAGTATGGGGGCGGGAGGGTGGGAGACCCAGTACTTC
J gene: TRBJ2-5
clone size: NA
D gene: TRBD2
CDR3 length: 15
V gene: TRBV19

CDR3 protein: CASSLRQGSSYNEQFF
CDR3 DNA: TGTGCCAGCAGCTTAAGACAGGGGAGCTCCTACAATGAGCAGTTCTTC
J gene: TRBJ2-1
clone size: NA
D gene: TRBD1
CDR3 length: 16
V gene: TRBV11-3